Detailed here is one T cell receptor beta chain. The specificity of this receptor is unknown. Base-call qualities are not available, and no considerably larger clone is one nucleotide away. The data belong to a study of beta chain features in type 1 diabetes (dated by TCRdb to the late 2010s). Describing the broader study: Mean age, gender distribution, total cell number and subset yield did not differ between patients and healthy donors. Across all samples, about 110 million sorted cells were examined, and cell number per subset correlated strongly with RNA yield. The study compared TCRB repertoires of sorted circulating CD4+ T cell subsets between recently diagnosed type 1 diabetes patients and matched healthy donors. Naive and central memory subsets were obtained from all 30 or so donors, but regulatory and stem cell-like memory subsets were isolated from only 8 patients and roughly 8 healthy donors.

All of the isolated RNA was reverse transcribed with the High Capacity cDNA Reverse Transcription Kit, so expressed TCRB transcripts were sequenced. Naive, central memory and regulatory T cell samples underwent deep immunoSEQ sequencing, averaging about 3.5 million total reads per sample. Sorted cells were lysed in RLT buffer and RNA was extracted with DNase-treated RNeasy Micro or Mini kits, depending on cell number. Each cell subset was processed separately to prevent cross-contamination, with patient and healthy donor samples processed together. The immunoSEQ multiplex PCR was used to amplify TCRB sequences from cDNA, yielding 87-bp fragments that span the CDR3 region. Amplicons were sequenced on the Illumina HiSeq platform. The authors processed their data as follows. PCR bias was computationally corrected using synthetic template baselines, reads within Hamming distance 2 were collapsed, and singletons that could not be merged were discarded. Reads were aligned to IMGT to assign V, D and J genes, CDR3 length, and insertions or deletions at six rearrangement sites. Within each subset, clonotype counts were normalized to sorted cell number, after which true diversity and Gini coefficients were computed with the tcR R package. The overlap coefficient, calculated on TCRB nucleotide sequences, was used to measure repertoire sharing. Out-of-frame TCRB sequences from naive cells were analyzed as a proxy for the pre-selection repertoire. In TCRdb, the immuneACCESS table is reduced to in-frame sequences with V and J assigned. These tables do not hold every clone; where another copy was compared, an unresolved V gene accounts for under half, and the others remain unexplained. Clone size and V and J calls were adopted from that table, with D and trimming inferred from the DNA. This sample is represented by hundreds of thousands of clones; roughly 13% of them were singletons. The biggest ten clones account for 0.022% of the sample.

The full study reports these points: Naive, central memory and regulatory TCRB repertoires appeared more similar among patients than among healthy donors. HLA sub-analyses involved small numbers of individuals, so any influence of HLA type on TCRB rearrangement remained unresolved. A moderate but significant shortening of TCRB CDR3 length was observed in type 1 diabetes patients in all four CD4+ subsets. PCR may preferentially amplify shorter templates, but because patient and control samples were amplified and corrected together, any resulting skew would affect both groups equally. Because cDNA rather than genomic DNA was sequenced, highly expressing activated cells could have been over-represented, although no difference in activation and CD3 levels was found between groups. At VDJ recombination sites, type 1 diabetes patients had fewer insertions and more deleted nucleotides, which implies abnormalities in thymic rearrangement.

Taken from the germline V gene, the CDR1 and CDR2 loops are LGHNT and FRNRAP. At the junction V is shortened by 4 bases and J by 4 bases; bases outside the gene matches: 5. There are 15 amino acids in the CDR3, from cysteine to phenylalanine inclusive. The sequence is cut down to CDR3 DNA, 45 bases in frame from base 1. From each donor, a single peripheral blood sample of 90 to 150 mL on average was drawn into heparinised tubes. Using a panel that included CD45RO, CCR7, CD25, CD127, CD95 and CD27, naive, central memory, regulatory and stem cell-like memory CD4+ T cells were sorted on a BD FACSAria II. A purity above 98% was achieved for all sorted populations. PBMCs were separated immediately by Lymphoprep density gradient centrifugation and were stained directly, without being cultured. To minimize batch effects, samples were stained and sorted in pairs, one healthy donor with one patient per experiment.

The sequence was obtained from a man between 18 and 35 years old with type 1 diabetes. The sample comprised naive CD4+ T cells from blood. The sample's cell subset or site, from its label and the paper: true naive CD4+ T cells. The sequence links TRBV12-5 to TRBJ2-2; the junction holds 8 bases that match TRBD2. The DNA sequence reads TGTGCTAGTGGTTCGGGACTAGGGGCCACCGGGGAGCTGTTTTTT. This yields the protein CASGSGLGATGELFF.